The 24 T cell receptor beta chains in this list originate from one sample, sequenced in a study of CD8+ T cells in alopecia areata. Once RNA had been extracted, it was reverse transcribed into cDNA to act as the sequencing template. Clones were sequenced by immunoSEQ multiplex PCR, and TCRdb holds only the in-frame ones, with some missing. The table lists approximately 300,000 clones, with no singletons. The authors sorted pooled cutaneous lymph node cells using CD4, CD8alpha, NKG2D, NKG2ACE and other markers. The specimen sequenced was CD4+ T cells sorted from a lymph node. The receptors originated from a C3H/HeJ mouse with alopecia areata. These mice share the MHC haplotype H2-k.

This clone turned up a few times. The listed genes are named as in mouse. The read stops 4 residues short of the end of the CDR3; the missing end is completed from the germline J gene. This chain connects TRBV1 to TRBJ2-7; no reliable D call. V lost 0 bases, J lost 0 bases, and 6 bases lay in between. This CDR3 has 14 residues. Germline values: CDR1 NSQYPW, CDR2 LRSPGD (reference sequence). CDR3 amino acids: CTCSADHNSYEQYF. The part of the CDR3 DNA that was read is TGCACCTGCAGTGCAGATCACAACTCCTAT.

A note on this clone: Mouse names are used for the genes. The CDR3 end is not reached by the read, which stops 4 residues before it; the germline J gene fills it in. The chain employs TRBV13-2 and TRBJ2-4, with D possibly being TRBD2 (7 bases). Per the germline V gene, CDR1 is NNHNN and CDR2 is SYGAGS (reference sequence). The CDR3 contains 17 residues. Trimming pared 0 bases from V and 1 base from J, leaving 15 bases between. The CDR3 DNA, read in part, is TGTGCCAGCGGTGATGCTCTGGGGGCGGTGGGTCAAAAC. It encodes CASGDALGAVGQN. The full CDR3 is CASGDALGAVGQNTLYF.

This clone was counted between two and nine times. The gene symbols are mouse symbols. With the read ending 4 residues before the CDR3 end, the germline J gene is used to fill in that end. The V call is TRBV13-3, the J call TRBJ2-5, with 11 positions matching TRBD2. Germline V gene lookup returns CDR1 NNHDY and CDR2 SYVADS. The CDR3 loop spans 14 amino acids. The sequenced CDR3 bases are TGTGCCAGCAGTGGCAGACTGGGGGGGGAC. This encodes CASSGRLGGD. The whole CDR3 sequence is CASSGRLGGDTQYF.

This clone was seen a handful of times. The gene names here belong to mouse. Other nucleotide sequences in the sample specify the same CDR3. CDR3: CASGDPGGSYEQYF. The sequenced part of the CDR3 DNA is TGTGCCAGCGGTGATCCTGGGGGGTCCTAT. The genes are TRBV13-2 and TRBJ2-7; TRBD2 matches 8 bases. The DNA ends 4 residues before the CDR3 does, and the rest of the CDR3 is filled in from the germline J gene. Germline V gene sequence: CDR1 NNHNN, CDR2 SYGAGS (reference sequence). V was clipped by 1 base and J by 1 base; unmatched bases: 1. The CDR3 covers 14 residues.

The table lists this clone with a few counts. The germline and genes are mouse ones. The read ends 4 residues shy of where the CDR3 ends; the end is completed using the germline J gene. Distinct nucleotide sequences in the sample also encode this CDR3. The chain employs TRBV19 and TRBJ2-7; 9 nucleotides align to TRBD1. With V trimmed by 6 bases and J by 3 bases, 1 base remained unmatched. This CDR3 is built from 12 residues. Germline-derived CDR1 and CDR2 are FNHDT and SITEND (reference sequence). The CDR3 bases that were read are TGTGCCAGCACGGACAGGGGCTAT. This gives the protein CASTDRGY. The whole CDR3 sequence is CASTDRGYEQYF.

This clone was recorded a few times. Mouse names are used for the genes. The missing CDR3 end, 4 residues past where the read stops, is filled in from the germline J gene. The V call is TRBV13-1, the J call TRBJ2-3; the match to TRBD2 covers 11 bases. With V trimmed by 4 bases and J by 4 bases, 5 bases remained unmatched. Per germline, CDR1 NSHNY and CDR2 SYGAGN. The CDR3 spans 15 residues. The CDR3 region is CASSKTGGAPETLYF. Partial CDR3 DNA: TGTGCCAGCAGTAAAACTGGGGGGGCGCCAGAA.

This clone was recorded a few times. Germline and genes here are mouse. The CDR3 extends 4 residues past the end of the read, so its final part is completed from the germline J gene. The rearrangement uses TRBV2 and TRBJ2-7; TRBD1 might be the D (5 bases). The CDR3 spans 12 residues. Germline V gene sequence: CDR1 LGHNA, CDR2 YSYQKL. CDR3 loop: CASSQDRDEQYF. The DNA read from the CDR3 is TGTGCCAGCAGCCAAGACAGGGAT.

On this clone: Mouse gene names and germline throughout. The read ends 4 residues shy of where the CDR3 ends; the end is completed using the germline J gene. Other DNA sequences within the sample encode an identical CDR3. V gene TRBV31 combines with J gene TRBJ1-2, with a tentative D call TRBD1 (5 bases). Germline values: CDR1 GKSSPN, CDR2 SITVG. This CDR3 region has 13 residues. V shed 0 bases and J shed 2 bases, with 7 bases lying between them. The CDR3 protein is CAWSLGVNSDYTF. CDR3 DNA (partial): TGTGCCTGGAGTCTAGGGGTCAACTCC. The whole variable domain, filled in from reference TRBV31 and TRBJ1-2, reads AQTIHQWPVAEIKAVGSPLSLGCTIKGKSSPNLYWYWQATGGTLQQLFYSITVGQVESVVQLNLSASRPKDDQFILSTEKLLLSHSGFYLCAWSLGVNSDYTFGSGTRLLVI.

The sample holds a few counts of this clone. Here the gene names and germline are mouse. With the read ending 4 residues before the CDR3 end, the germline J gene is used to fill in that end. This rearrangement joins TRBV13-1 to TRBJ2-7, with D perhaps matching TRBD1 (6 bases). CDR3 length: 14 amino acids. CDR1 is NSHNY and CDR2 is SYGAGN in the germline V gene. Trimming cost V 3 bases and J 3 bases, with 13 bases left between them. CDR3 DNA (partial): TGTGCCAGCAGTGGGGGACAAAAAATCTAT. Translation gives CASSGGQKIY. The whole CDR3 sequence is CASSGGQKIYEQYF.

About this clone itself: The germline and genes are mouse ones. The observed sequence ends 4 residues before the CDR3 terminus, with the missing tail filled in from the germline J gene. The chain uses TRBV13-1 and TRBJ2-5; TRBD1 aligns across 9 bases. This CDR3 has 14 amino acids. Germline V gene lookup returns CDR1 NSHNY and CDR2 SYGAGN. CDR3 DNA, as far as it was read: TGTGCCAGCAGAGATAGGACAGGGGTGGAC. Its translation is CASRDRTGVD. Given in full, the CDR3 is CASRDRTGVDTQYF.

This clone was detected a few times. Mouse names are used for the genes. CDR3 bases read: TGCACCTGCAGTGCAGGGGTTCCGCCC. It yields the protein CTCSAGVPP. Given in full, the CDR3 is CTCSAGVPPLYF. The chain uses TRBV1 and TRBJ1-6; D is undetermined. The observed sequence ends 3 residues before the CDR3 terminus, with the missing tail filled in from the germline J gene. TRBJ1-6 is an open reading frame, and its role is uncertain. The germline CDR1 and CDR2 sequences are NSQYPW and LRSPGD (reference sequence). The germline V and J ends were trimmed by 1 base and 11 bases, with 6 bases remaining between them. The CDR3 loop spans 12 amino acids.

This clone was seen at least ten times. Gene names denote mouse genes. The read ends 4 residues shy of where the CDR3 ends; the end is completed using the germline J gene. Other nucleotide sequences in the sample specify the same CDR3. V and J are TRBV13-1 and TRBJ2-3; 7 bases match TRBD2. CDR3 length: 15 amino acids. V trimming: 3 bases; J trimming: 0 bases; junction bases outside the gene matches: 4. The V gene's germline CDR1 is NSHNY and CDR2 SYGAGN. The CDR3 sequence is CASSAWGSSAETLYF. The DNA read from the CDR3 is TGTGCCAGCAGTGCCTGGGGGTCTAGTGCAGAA.

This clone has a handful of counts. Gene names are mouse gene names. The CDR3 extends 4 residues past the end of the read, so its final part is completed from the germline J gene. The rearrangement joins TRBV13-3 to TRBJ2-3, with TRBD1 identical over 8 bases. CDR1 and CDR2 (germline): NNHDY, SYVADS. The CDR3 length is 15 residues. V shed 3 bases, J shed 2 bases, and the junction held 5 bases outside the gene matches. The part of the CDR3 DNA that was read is TGTGCCAGCAGTGCGAACAGGGGGGATGCAGAA. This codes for CASSANRGDAE. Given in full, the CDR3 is CASSANRGDAETLYF.

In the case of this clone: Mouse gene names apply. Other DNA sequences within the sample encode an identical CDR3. The CDR3 DNA, read in part, is TGTGCCAGCAGCCCAGACAGCACA. Translating gives CASSPDST. The whole CDR3 protein reads CASSPDSTEVFF. V usage is TRBV5 and J usage is TRBJ1-1; D possibly corresponds to TRBD1 (5 bases). The sequence runs out 4 residues before the end of the CDR3; the remainder is reconstructed from the germline J gene. Germline V gene data show CDR1 as LGHNA and CDR2 as YNLKQL (reference sequence). Trimming left V 4 bases short and J 4 bases short, with 7 bases between. This CDR3 spans 12 amino acids.

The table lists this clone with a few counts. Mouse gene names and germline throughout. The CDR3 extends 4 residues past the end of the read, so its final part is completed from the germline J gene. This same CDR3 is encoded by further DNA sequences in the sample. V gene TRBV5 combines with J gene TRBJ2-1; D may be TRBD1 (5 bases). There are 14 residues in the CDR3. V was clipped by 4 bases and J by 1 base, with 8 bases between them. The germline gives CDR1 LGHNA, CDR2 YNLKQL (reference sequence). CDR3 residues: CASSRDRNYAEQFF. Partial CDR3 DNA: TGTGCCAGCAGCCGAGACAGAAACTATGCT.

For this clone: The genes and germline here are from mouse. Incomplete CDR3 DNA: TGCACCTGCAGTGCACAGCAGGAGGACTCC. It codes for CTCSAQQEDS. In full, the CDR3 is CTCSAQQEDSDYTF. The chain is built from TRBV1 and TRBJ1-2; no firm D call. The CDR3 goes on 4 residues after the read ends, and that part is filled in from the germline J gene. The length of the CDR3 is 14 residues. CDR1 NSQYPW and CDR2 LRSPGD come from the germline V gene (reference sequence). With 2 bases removed from V and 3 bases from J, the gap between germline ends came to 10 bases.

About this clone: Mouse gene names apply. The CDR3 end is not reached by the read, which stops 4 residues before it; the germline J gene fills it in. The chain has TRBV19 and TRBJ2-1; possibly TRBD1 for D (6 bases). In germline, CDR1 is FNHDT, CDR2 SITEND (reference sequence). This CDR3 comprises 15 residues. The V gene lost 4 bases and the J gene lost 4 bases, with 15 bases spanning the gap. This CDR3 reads CASSSPGTKYAEQFF. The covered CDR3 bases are TGTGCCAGCAGTTCTCCCGGGACAAAATATGCT.

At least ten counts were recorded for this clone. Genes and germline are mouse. CDR3 protein: CASSFLGVSSYEQYF. The CDR3 bases that were read are TGTGCCAGCAGTTTCCTGGGGGTAAGCTCCTAT. This chain uses TRBV14 with TRBJ2-7, with 7 bases identical to TRBD2. Sequencing ends 4 residues short of the CDR3 end; the germline J gene provides the rest. The V segment lost 1 base and the J segment 0 bases; nucleotides outside the gene matches: 4. The CDR3 extends over 15 amino acids. Germline V lookup: CDR1 SGHDT, CDR2 FRDEAV.

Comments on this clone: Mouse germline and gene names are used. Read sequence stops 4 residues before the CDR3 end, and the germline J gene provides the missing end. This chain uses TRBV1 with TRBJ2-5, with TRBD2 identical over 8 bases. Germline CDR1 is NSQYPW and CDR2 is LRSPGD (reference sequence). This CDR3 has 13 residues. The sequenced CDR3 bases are TGCACCTGCAGTGCGGACTGGGAAGAC. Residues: CTCSADWED. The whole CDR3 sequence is CTCSADWEDTQYF.

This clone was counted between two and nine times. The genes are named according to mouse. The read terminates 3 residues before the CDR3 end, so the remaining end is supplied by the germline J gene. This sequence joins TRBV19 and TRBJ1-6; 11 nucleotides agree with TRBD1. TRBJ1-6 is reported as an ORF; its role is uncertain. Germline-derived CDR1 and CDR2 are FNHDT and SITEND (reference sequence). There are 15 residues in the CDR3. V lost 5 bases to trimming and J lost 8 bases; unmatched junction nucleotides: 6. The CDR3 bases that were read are TGTGCCAGCAGCGGACAGGGGGCAATATATTCGCCC. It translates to CASSGQGAIYSP. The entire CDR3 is CASSGQGAIYSPLYF.

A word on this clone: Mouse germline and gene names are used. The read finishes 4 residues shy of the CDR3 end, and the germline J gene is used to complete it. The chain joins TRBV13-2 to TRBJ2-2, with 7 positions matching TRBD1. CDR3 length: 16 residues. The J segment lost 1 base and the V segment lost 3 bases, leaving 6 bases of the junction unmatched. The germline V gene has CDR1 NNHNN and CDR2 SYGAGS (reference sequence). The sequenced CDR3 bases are TGTGCCAGCGGTGGTGCACGGGACAGAAACACCGGG. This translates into CASGGARDRNTG. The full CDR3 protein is CASGGARDRNTGQLYF.

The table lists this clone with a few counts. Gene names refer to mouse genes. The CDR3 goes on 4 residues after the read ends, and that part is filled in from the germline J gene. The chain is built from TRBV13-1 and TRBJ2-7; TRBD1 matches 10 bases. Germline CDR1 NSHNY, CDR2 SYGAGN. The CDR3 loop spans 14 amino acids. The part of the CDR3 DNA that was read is TGTGCCAGCACCCAGGGACAGGGGAGTTAT. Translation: CASTQGQGSY. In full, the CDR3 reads CASTQGQGSYEQYF.

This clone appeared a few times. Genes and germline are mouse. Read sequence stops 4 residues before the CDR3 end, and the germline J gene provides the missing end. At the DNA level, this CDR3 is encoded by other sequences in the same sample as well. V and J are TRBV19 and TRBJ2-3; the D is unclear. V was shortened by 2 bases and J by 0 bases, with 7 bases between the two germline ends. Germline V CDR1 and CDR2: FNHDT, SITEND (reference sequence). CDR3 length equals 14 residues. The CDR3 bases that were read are TGTGCCAGCAGTATTTCCAGTAGTGCAGAA. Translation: CASSISSSAE. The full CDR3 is CASSISSSAETLYF.

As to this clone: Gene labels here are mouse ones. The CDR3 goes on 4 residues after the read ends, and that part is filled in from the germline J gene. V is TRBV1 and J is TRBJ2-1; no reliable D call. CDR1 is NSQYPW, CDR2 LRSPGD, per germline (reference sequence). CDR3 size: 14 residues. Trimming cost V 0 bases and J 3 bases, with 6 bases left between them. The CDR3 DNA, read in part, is TGCACCTGCAGTGCAGACACAGCCTATGCT. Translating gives CTCSADTAYA. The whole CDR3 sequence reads CTCSADTAYAEQFF. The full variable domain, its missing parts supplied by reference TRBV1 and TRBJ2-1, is VTLLEQNPRWRLVPRGQAVNLRCILKNSQYPWMSWYQQDLQKQLQWLFTLRSPGDKEVKSLPGADYLATRVTDTELRLQVANMSQGRTLYCTCSADTAYAEQFFGPGTRLTVL.